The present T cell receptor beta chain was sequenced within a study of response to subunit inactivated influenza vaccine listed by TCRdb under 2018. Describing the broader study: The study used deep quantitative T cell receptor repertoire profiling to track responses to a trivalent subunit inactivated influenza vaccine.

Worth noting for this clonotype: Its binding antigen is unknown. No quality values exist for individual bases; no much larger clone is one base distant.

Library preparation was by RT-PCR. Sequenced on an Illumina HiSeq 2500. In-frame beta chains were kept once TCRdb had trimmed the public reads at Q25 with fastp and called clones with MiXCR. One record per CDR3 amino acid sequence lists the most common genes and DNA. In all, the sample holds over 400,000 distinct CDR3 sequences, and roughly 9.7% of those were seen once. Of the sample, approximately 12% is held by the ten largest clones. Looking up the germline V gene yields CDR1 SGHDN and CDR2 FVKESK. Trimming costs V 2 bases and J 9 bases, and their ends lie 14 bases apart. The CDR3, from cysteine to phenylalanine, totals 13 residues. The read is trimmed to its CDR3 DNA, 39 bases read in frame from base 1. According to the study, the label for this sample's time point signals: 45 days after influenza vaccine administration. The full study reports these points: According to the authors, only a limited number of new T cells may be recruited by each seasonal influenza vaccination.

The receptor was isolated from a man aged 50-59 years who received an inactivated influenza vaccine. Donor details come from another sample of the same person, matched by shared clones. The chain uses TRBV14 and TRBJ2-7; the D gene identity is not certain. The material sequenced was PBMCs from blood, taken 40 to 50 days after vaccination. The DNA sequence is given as TGTGCCAGCAGCCAAAACCCCCTTAGTTGGCAGTACTTC. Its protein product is CASSQNPLSWQYF.